Below are 28 T cell receptor beta chains sequenced from a single sample in a study of neoadjuvant anti-PD-1 for oral cavity cancer. Generated by immunoSEQ multiplex PCR, the TCRdb table keeps only in-frame clones and is missing some. In the table there are just under 70,000 clones, roughly 85% of which are singletons. Described time point: after neoadjuvant nivolumab, at surgical resection. Specimen: PBMCs, collected after nivolumab (anti-PD-1) treatment. These receptors originate from a person aged 40 to 85 with oral cavity squamous cell carcinoma.

This rearrangement joins TRBV6-1 to TRBJ1-1; D gene ambiguous. Deletions cut 8 bases from V and 0 bases from J, with 10 bases between. Germline values: CDR1 MNHNS, CDR2 SASEGT. This CDR3 spans 13 amino acids. CDR3 in amino acids: CASGSNLNTEAFF. In DNA form, the CDR3 reads TGTGCCAGCGGGAGCAACTTGAACACTGAAGCTTTCTTT.

The chain couples TRBV27 to TRBJ2-6, with D hard to call. The V and J ends lost 8 bases and 0 bases respectively, with 2 bases between them. The CDR3 has 12 residues. Germline lookup yields CDR1 MNHEY and CDR2 SMNVEV (reference sequence). CDR3 protein: CASLSGANVLTF. Here the CDR3 DNA reads TGTGCCAGCCTCTCTGGGGCCAACGTCCTGACTTTC.

The V call is TRBV7-3, the J call TRBJ2-4, with D perhaps matching TRBD2 (5 bases). Trimming removed 7 bases from V and 4 bases from J, with 11 bases in between. The CDR3 runs 13 residues. The germline V gene encodes CDR1 SGHTA and CDR2 FQGTGA. Here the CDR3 reads CASTPGLKNIQYF. CDR3 nucleotides: TGTGCCAGCACCCCGGGGTTAAAAAACATTCAGTACTTC.

The genes are TRBV6-5 and TRBJ2-3; D is perhaps TRBD2 (5 bases). The CDR3 has 16 residues. Germline CDR1 and CDR2: MNHEY and SVGAGI. V shed 0 bases and J shed 10 bases, with 20 bases lying between them. As DNA, the CDR3 is TGTGCCAGCAGTTACTCGAACGCAGCCCTCGGGATCGCGCAGTATTTT. This gives the protein CASSYSNAALGIAQYF.

The V gene is TRBV19, the J gene TRBJ2-2; 15 bases are shared with TRBD2. Trimming took 4 bases from V and 6 from J; bases not matched to a gene: 3. Germline CDR1 reads LNHDA; CDR2 reads SQIVND (reference sequence). The length of the CDR3 is 16 residues. CDR3 sequence reads: CASSTRTSGRAGELFF. The CDR3 nucleotides read TGTGCCAGTAGTACAAGGACTAGCGGGAGGGCCGGGGAGCTGTTTTTT.

The rearrangement joins TRBV5-4 to TRBJ2-7, with D possibly matching TRBD2 (5 bases). The ends were cut back, 4 bases at V and 3 bases at J, with 23 bases in the middle. This CDR3 comprises 17 residues. The germline CDR1 and CDR2 sequences are SGHNT and YYREEE (reference sequence). Here the CDR3 reads CASSRRSGSTEGYEQYF. The CDR3, as DNA: TGTGCCAGCAGCAGGAGAAGCGGTTCGACTGAGGGCTACGAGCAGTACTTC.

The chain is built from TRBV5-4 and TRBJ2-5; D is possibly TRBD2 (6 bases). The CDR3 is made up of 14 amino acids. Germline V gene data show CDR1 as SGHNT and CDR2 as YYREEE (reference sequence). The V and J ends lost 4 bases and 5 bases respectively, with 15 bases between them. The CDR3 DNA reads TGTGCCAGCAGCCTGGAAGCGGGTGTGGAGACCCAGTACTTC. Its translation: CASSLEAGVETQYF.

This clone was recorded only once. The rearrangement uses TRBV6-6 and TRBJ2-3; weak D call: TRBD1 (6 bases). Per germline, CDR1 MNHNY and CDR2 SVGAGI (reference sequence). The CDR3 loop spans 14 amino acids. V was shortened by 7 bases and J by 4 bases, with 15 bases between the two germline ends. CDR3 in DNA: TGTGCCAGCAACCTACAGGGTCTTCCAGATACGCAGTATTTT. Translation: CASNLQGLPDTQYF.

Only one count was recorded for this clone. The chain has TRBV19 and TRBJ1-5; 7 positions agree with TRBD1. This CDR3 region has 14 residues. Trimming at V came to 2 bases and at J to 12 bases, leaving 10 bases not matched to a gene. Germline-derived CDR1 and CDR2 are LNHDA and SQIVND (reference sequence). This CDR3 reads CASSISQGEGIQHF. In nucleotides, the CDR3 is TGTGCCAGTAGTATAAGCCAGGGGGAGGGAATCCAGCATTTT.

This sequence joins TRBV7-9 and TRBJ2-1, with TRBD2 matching 8 bases. V shed 6 bases and J 0 bases; nucleotides not matched to a gene: 7. Germline CDR1 is SEHNR and CDR2 is FQNEAQ (reference sequence). The CDR3 runs 16 residues. The CDR3 region is CASRDSGTDSYNEQFF. The DNA of the CDR3 is TGTGCCAGCAGAGATAGCGGGACTGACTCCTACAATGAGCAGTTCTTC. The whole variable domain, remainder taken from reference TRBV7-9 and TRBJ2-1, is DTGVSQNPRHKITKRGQNVTFRCDPISEHNRLYWYRQTLGQGPEFLTYFQNEAQLEKSRLLSDRFSAERPKGSFSTLEIQRTEQGDSAMYLCASRDSGTDSYNEQFFGPGTRLTVL.

The V and J genes are TRBV7-3 and TRBJ2-1; 9 bases are a match to TRBD2. Germline V CDR1 and CDR2: SGHTA, FQGTGA. The CDR3 sequence is 15 residues long. V lost 5 bases to trimming and J lost 10 bases; unmatched junction nucleotides: 12. CDR3 nucleotides: TGTGCCAGCAGCCCCTCGGGCGGGAGGGCAGACGAGCAGTTCTTC. It yields the protein CASSPSGGRADEQFF. The entire variable domain, with the rest obtained from reference TRBV7-3 and TRBJ2-1, is as follows: GAGVSQTPSNKVTEKGKYVELRCDPISGHTALYWYRQSLGQGPEFLIYFQGTGAADDSGLPNDRFFAVRPEGSVSTLKIQRTERGDSAVYLCASSPSGGRADEQFFGPGTRLTVL.

The chain links TRBV28 to TRBJ2-7; TRBD1 is a possible D gene (6 bases). The CDR3 is 13 residues long. Between the trimmed V and J ends, which lost 6 bases and 2 bases, there was a span of 11 bases. The germline V gene encodes CDR1 MDHEN and CDR2 SYDVKM. The CDR3 DNA follows: TGTGCCAGCAGCCCCTCAGGGGCCTACGAGCAGTACTTC. Amino acids: CASSPSGAYEQYF.

The chain has TRBV11-2 and TRBJ2-3; D ambiguous. The CDR3 has 15 amino acids. Germline V gene data show CDR1 as SGHAT and CDR2 as FQNNGV. V lost 3 bases and J lost 2, with 12 bases in between. The CDR3, as DNA: TGTGCCAGCAGCTTTCAACTGGAGAACACAGATACGCAGTATTTT. As protein: CASSFQLENTDTQYF.

This clone was recorded a few times. The gene calls are TRBV9 and TRBJ2-5; D may be TRBD1 or TRBD2 (5 bases each). CDR1 and CDR2 from the germline V gene are SGDLS and YYNGEE. The CDR3 consists of 15 residues. Trimming took 4 bases from V and 9 from J, leaving 22 bases between them. The CDR3 protein is CASSSTGTRVAAQYF. CDR3 in DNA: TGTGCCAGCAGCTCGACCGGGACCAGGGTTGCGGCCCAGTACTTC. Full variable domain (missing parts from reference TRBV9 and TRBJ2-5): DSGVTQTPKHLITATGQRVTLRCSPRSGDLSVYWYQQSLDQGLQFLIQYYNGEERAKGNILERFSAQQFPDLHSELNLSSLELGDSALYFCASSSTGTRVAAQYFGPGTRLLVL.

The chain combines TRBV4-1 with TRBJ1-1, with TRBD1 matching 7 bases. V dropped 3 bases and J dropped 4; count of bases not matched to a gene: 5. Germline V gene sequence: CDR1 MGHRA, CDR2 YSYEKL. The CDR3 is 14 residues long. The CDR3 bases are TGCGCCAGCAGCCAGCCCGACAGGGCCACTGAAGCTTTCTTT. This translates into CASSQPDRATEAFF.

The genes are TRBV28 and TRBJ2-7; D gene unclear. This CDR3 is 15 amino acids long. Germline V CDR1 and CDR2: MDHEN, SYDVKM. V shed 0 bases and J shed 0 bases, with 9 bases lying between them. CDR3 bases: TGTGCCAGCAGTTTATGGGGCGCCCACTCCTACGAGCAGTACTTC. Translated, it gives CASSLWGAHSYEQYF.

The CDR3: CAAGGSSYNEQFF. CDR3 bases: TGTGCCGCCGGAGGTAGCTCCTACAATGAGCAGTTCTTC. The V gene is TRBV10-3, the J gene TRBJ2-1, with TRBD2 as a possible D gene (5 bases). Germline CDR1 and CDR2: ENHRY and SYGVKD. The length of the CDR3 is 13 residues. The germline V and J ends were trimmed by 11 bases and 0 bases, with 11 bases remaining between them.

The gene calls are TRBV10-3 and TRBJ2-7; no firm D call. Trimming left V 10 bases short and J 0 bases short, with 19 bases between. Germline lookup yields CDR1 ENHRY and CDR2 SYGVKD. This CDR3 comprises 15 residues. The CDR3 DNA is TGTGCCACCCAGGACGTGCTAATGAGCTCCTACGAGCAGTACTTC. This encodes CATQDVLMSSYEQYF.

This chain links TRBV13 with TRBJ2-2; weak D call: TRBD2 (6 bases). The V gene's germline CDR1 is PRHDT and CDR2 FYEKMQ (reference sequence). Trimming left V 4 bases short and J 5 bases short, with 11 bases between. The CDR3 runs to 14 residues. The CDR3, as DNA: TGTGCCAGCAGCTCGGGACTTGTAACCGGGGAGCTGTTTTTT. Translating it yields CASSSGLVTGELFF.

This chain connects TRBV11-3 to TRBJ2-2; a weak D match, TRBD1 (7 bases). Germline V lookup: CDR1 SGHNT, CDR2 YENEEA. Trimming cost V 4 bases and J 7 bases, with 10 bases left between them. This CDR3 contains 13 residues. CDR3 region: CASSSGGFGELFF. DNA of the CDR3: TGTGCCAGCAGCTCAGGGGGGTTCGGGGAGCTGTTTTTT.

The rearrangement uses TRBV28 and TRBJ1-3, with 10 positions matching TRBD1. The CDR3 is made up of 19 amino acids. CDR1 and CDR2 (germline): MDHEN, SYDVKM. The junction had 14 bases not matched to a gene; V was cut back by 6 bases and J by 0 bases. CDR3 residues: CASSYTGTGALISGNTIYF. Here the CDR3 DNA reads TGTGCCAGCAGCTACACCGGGACAGGGGCCTTGATCTCTGGAAACACCATATATTTT.

In its sample, this clone was seen a few times. J is TRBJ2-2 and V is TRBV6-4; D might be TRBD2 (6 bases). The germline CDR1 and CDR2 sequences are MRHNA and SNTAGT. Trimming pared 4 bases from V and 5 bases from J, leaving 14 bases between. The CDR3 totals 15 residues. The CDR3 region is CASSAQGGGTGELFF. CDR3 sequence (DNA): TGTGCCAGCAGTGCCCAGGGTGGAGGGACCGGGGAGCTGTTTTTT.

The rearrangement links TRBV9 to TRBJ2-5; 7 bases agree with TRBD2. Unmatched junction bases numbered 14, after V lost 8 bases and J lost 4 bases. The CDR3 sequence is 15 residues long. Germline CDR1 reads SGDLS; CDR2 reads YYNGEE. CDR3 loop: CASSLWGGGGETQYF. DNA for the CDR3: TGTGCCAGTTCCCTCTGGGGGGGAGGTGGAGAGACCCAGTACTTC.

As DNA, the CDR3 is TGTGCCAGCAGCTTAGGATCCGGCGGGAGGGCCCTCAATGAGCAGTTCTTC. This gives the protein CASSLGSGGRALNEQFF. V gene TRBV5-4 combines with J gene TRBJ2-1, with 9 bases lining up with TRBD2. The CDR3 contains 17 residues. CDR1 is SGHNT and CDR2 is YYREEE in the germline V gene (reference sequence). V lost 2 bases, J lost 6 bases, and 12 bases stayed unmatched.

The V and J genes are TRBV27 and TRBJ2-7; 7 bases are shared with TRBD2. The CDR3 runs to 13 residues. Germline trimming cut 4 bases from V and 2 bases from J; bases unmatched to any gene: 2. Germline assignment: CDR1 MNHEY and CDR2 SMNVEV (reference sequence). CDR3 loop: CASSYREAYEQYF. The CDR3 DNA sequence: TGTGCCAGCAGTTACCGGGAGGCCTACGAGCAGTACTTC.

A few counts support this clone. The chain links TRBV28 to TRBJ2-7; 8 bases are a match to TRBD2. CDR3 length: 16 residues. Germline-derived CDR1 and CDR2 are MDHEN and SYDVKM. V was clipped by 5 bases and J by 4 bases; unmatched bases: 13. This chain's CDR3 is CASSPPRVAGSYEQYF. The CDR3 DNA is TGTGCCAGCAGTCCACCGAGGGTAGCGGGGTCGTACGAGCAGTACTTC.

This clone was seen a few times. CDR3 sequence reads: CASSEDTEAFF. DNA for the CDR3: TGTGCCAGCAGTGAGGACACTGAAGCTTTCTTT. This chain connects TRBV28 to TRBJ1-1, with D unclear. The V gene lost 5 bases and the J gene lost 3 bases, with 4 bases spanning the gap. In germline, CDR1 is MDHEN, CDR2 SYDVKM. The CDR3 sequence is 11 residues long.

The rearrangement joins TRBV6-4 to TRBJ2-3; D is perhaps TRBD1 or TRBD2 (5 bases each). The CDR3 runs to 13 residues. CDR1 MRHNA and CDR2 SNTAGT come from the germline V gene. V gave up 3 bases and J gave up 11 bases, with 15 bases separating them. CDR3 amino acids: CASSEGRGTGQYF. In DNA, the CDR3 is TGTGCCAGCAGTGAGGGGAGAGGGACCGGGCAGTATTTT.